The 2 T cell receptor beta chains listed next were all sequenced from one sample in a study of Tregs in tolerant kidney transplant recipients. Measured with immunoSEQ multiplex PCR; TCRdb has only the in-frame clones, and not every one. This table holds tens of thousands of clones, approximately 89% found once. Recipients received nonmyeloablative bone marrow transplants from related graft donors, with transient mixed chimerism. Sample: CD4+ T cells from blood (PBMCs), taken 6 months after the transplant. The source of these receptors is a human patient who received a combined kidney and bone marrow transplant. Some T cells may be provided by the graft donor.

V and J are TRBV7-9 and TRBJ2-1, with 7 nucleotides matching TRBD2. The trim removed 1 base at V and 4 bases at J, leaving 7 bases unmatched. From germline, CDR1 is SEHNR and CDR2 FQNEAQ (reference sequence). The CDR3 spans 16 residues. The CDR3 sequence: CASSLDLTGLYNEQFF. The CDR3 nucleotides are TGTGCCAGCAGCTTAGACCTAACGGGACTATACAATGAGCAGTTCTTC.

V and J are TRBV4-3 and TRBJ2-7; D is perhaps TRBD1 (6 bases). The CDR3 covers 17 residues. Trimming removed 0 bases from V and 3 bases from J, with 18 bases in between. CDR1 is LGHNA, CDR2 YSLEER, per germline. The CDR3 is CASSQDTSTGLGYEQYF. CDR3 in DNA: TGCGCCAGCAGCCAAGACACGAGTACAGGGCTGGGCTACGAGCAGTACTTC.